This is a list of T cell receptor beta chains from one sample in a study of blood T cell repertoires in COVID-19. The table came from immunoSEQ multiplex PCR; TCRdb's copy has only in-frame clones and leaves some out. The table records about 350,000 clones, approximately 91% of them present only once. Sequences were obtained from peripheral blood. The receptor source for this set is a woman between 65 and 79 years old with COVID-19, enrolled during active disease. Both conserved end residues are part of each CDR3. A D gene is named only where the DNA matches it firmly. Where a row states a size, it is once, few, many or the class of an expanded clone; other rows omit it.

V	J	D	size	CDR3	DNA
TRBV19	TRBJ1-5	TRBD1	few	CASSRGDRGQPQHF	TGTGCCAGTAGCCGGGGAGACAGGGGCCAGCCCCAGCATTTT
TRBV24-1	TRBJ1-4	NA	few	CATSDPGSVGKLFF	TGTGCCACCAGTGACCCCGGGTCTGTGGGTAAACTGTTTTTT
TRBV10-3	TRBJ1-1	NA	NA	CAISGSGAEAFF	TGTGCCATCAGTGGATCAGGGGCTGAAGCTTTCTTT
TRBV25-1	TRBJ2-5	NA	NA	CASSPGEETQYF	TGTGCCAGCAGTCCCGGGGAAGAGACCCAGTACTTC
TRBV5-1	TRBJ1-4	NA	NA	CASSVRGGEKLFF	TGCGCCAGCAGCGTAAGAGGAGGTGAAAAACTGTTTTTT
TRBV5-1	TRBJ1-1	TRBD1	NA	CVSSRQGEEAFF	TGCGTCAGCAGCCGACAGGGGGAGGAAGCTTTCTTT
TRBV10-3	TRBJ1-6	TRBD1	NA	CAISESRTGGNSPLHF	TGTGCCATCAGTGAGTCCCGGACAGGGGGCAATTCACCCCTCCACTTT
TRBV28	TRBJ1-1	NA	once	CASSTPQGRGAFF	TGTGCCAGCAGTACGCCCCAGGGGCGCGGGGCTTTCTTT
TRBV4-2	TRBJ1-6	NA	NA	CASSRPDNSPLHF	TGTGCCAGCAGCCGGCCTGATAATTCACCCCTCCACTTT
TRBV9	TRBJ1-5	NA	NA	CASSAGQNSNQPQHF	TGTGCCAGCAGCGCGGGACAAAATAGCAATCAGCCCCAGCATTTT
TRBV6-1	TRBJ1-1	NA	NA	CASSEALGGWTEAFF	TGTGCCAGCAGTGAAGCGCTGGGGGGTTGGACTGAAGCTTTCTTT
TRBV5-6	TRBJ2-7	NA	NA	CASSLLTGEHTYEQYF	TGTGCCAGCAGCTTGTTGACCGGGGAACATACCTACGAGCAGTACTTC
TRBV6-2/TRBV6-3	TRBJ2-1	TRBD2	NA	CASSYSKERGDPTYNEQFF	TGTGCCAGCAGTTACTCGAAGGAGCGGGGGGACCCCACCTACAATGAGCAGTTCTTC
TRBV7-9	TRBJ2-7	TRBD1	NA	CASSLDRANYEQYF	TGTGCCAGCAGCTTGGACAGGGCGAACTACGAGCAGTACTTC
TRBV7-9	TRBJ1-1	NA	NA	CASSLTGPNTEAFF	TGTGCCAGCAGCTTAACAGGGCCTAACACTGAAGCTTTCTTT
TRBV19	TRBJ1-2	NA	once	CASNSRDRRGYTF	TGTGCCAGTAATTCCAGAGATCGGAGGGGCTACACCTTC
TRBV20-1	TRBJ2-1	NA	NA	CSARSDNEQFF	TGCAGTGCTAGGAGCGACAATGAGCAGTTCTTC
TRBV24-1	TRBJ1-5	NA	NA	CATSDWGEGQPQHF	TGTGCCACCAGTGATTGGGGGGAGGGACAGCCCCAGCATTTT
TRBV7-9	TRBJ2-2	TRBD2	NA	CASSLGPGAGGPNTGELFF	TGTGCCAGCAGCTTAGGCCCAGGAGCGGGGGGGCCGAACACCGGGGAGCTGTTTTTT
TRBV5-6	TRBJ2-5	NA	once	CASSLREQETQYF	TGTGCCAGCAGCCTCCGGGAGCAAGAGACCCAGTACTTC
TRBV18	TRBJ1-1	NA	NA	CASSQGLNTEAFF	TGTGCCAGCTCACAGGGGTTGAACACTGAAGCTTTCTTT
TRBV5-4	TRBJ2-2	NA	NA	CASSLRSYTGELFF	TGTGCCAGCAGCTTAAGGAGTTACACCGGGGAGCTGTTTTTT